This is a list of T cell receptor beta chains from one sample in a study of long-term antiretroviral therapy in people with HIV. The table came from immunoSEQ multiplex PCR; TCRdb's copy has only in-frame clones and leaves some out. The sample holds under 35,000 clones, 87% seen once. Sequenced material: unsorted PBMCs, taken 1.1 years after starting antiretroviral therapy. Every receptor here comes from a man younger than 35 with HIV. CDR3s include the opening cysteine and the closing phenylalanine or tryptophan. Fields, in order: D gene, CDR3 length, clone size, V gene, J gene, CDR3 DNA, CDR3 protein. D genes are given only for firm matches. The size entry is marked missing in some rows and otherwise reads once, few, many or a size class.

d_call: -; cdr3_length: 16; clone_size: -; v_call: TRBV7-9; j_call: TRBJ2-7; cdr3_nt: TGTGCCAGCAGCTCCCCCAGGGGGAGGGGGAGCTACGAGCAGTACTTC; cdr3_aa: CASSSPRGRGSYEQYF
d_call: TRBD1; cdr3_length: 12; clone_size: -; v_call: TRBV30; j_call: TRBJ2-7; cdr3_nt: TGTGCCTCGGGACAGGGGGCGTCCAAGCAGTACTTC; cdr3_aa: CASGQGASKQYF
d_call: -; cdr3_length: 15; clone_size: -; v_call: TRBV7-9; j_call: TRBJ1-1; cdr3_nt: TGTGCCAGCAGCCGCTCCCGGATTGAGGGCACTGAAGCTTTCTTT; cdr3_aa: CASSRSRIEGTEAFF
d_call: TRBD1; cdr3_length: 13; clone_size: medium-sized; v_call: TRBV27; j_call: TRBJ2-7; cdr3_nt: TGTGCCAGCAGCCACCGGGACAGCTACGAGCAGTACTTC; cdr3_aa: CASSHRDSYEQYF
d_call: -; cdr3_length: 15; clone_size: once; v_call: TRBV6-5; j_call: TRBJ1-4; cdr3_nt: TGTGCCAGCAGTGGACGTGTGAGCCCTAATGAAAAACTGTTTTTT; cdr3_aa: CASSGRVSPNEKLFF
d_call: -; cdr3_length: 13; clone_size: few; v_call: TRBV5-1; j_call: TRBJ1-2; cdr3_nt: TGCGCCAGCAGAGAGGGGGCTAACTATGGCTACACCTTC; cdr3_aa: CASREGANYGYTF
d_call: TRBD1; cdr3_length: 15; clone_size: -; v_call: TRBV6-1; j_call: TRBJ1-5; cdr3_nt: TGTGCCAGCAGTGGGACCACAGGGGCCGTGGAGCCCCAGCATTTT; cdr3_aa: CASSGTTGAVEPQHF
d_call: TRBD2; cdr3_length: 14; clone_size: -; v_call: TRBV7-3; j_call: TRBJ2-1; cdr3_nt: TGTGCCAGCAGCTTAATCGGGGGGGACAATGAGCAGTTCTTC; cdr3_aa: CASSLIGGDNEQFF
d_call: -; cdr3_length: 13; clone_size: -; v_call: TRBV11-2; j_call: TRBJ2-7; cdr3_nt: TGTGCCAGCAGCTCAGGCCCGGGCAGCGAGCAGTACTTC; cdr3_aa: CASSSGPGSEQYF
d_call: -; cdr3_length: 16; clone_size: -; v_call: TRBV4-1; j_call: TRBJ1-2; cdr3_nt: TGCGCCAGCAGCCAAGTAAGGGGCGGTACAGACGGAGGCTACACCTTC; cdr3_aa: CASSQVRGGTDGGYTF
d_call: -; cdr3_length: 16; clone_size: -; v_call: TRBV10-1; j_call: TRBJ2-6; cdr3_nt: TGCGCCAGCAGTGACCAGGCAGACTCTGGGGCCAACGTCCTGACTTTC; cdr3_aa: CASSDQADSGANVLTF
d_call: -; cdr3_length: 15; clone_size: -; v_call: TRBV7-9; j_call: TRBJ1-2; cdr3_nt: TGTGCCAGCAGCCACCCGGCGGGCAGGGCGACTGGCTACACCTTC; cdr3_aa: CASSHPAGRATGYTF
d_call: -; cdr3_length: 14; clone_size: few; v_call: TRBV5-5; j_call: TRBJ1-4; cdr3_nt: TGTGCCAGCAGCTTGGACAGGGTGATAGGGAAACTGTTTTTT; cdr3_aa: CASSLDRVIGKLFF
d_call: -; cdr3_length: 16; clone_size: -; v_call: TRBV4-3; j_call: TRBJ1-5; cdr3_nt: TGCGCCAGCAGCCAGGCTTTGACGGTTAGCAATCAGCCCCAGCATTTT; cdr3_aa: CASSQALTVSNQPQHF
d_call: TRBD2; cdr3_length: 16; clone_size: -; v_call: TRBV4-2; j_call: TRBJ2-2; cdr3_nt: TGTGCCAGCAGCCAAGGGGGCGGGAGGAACACCGGGGAGCTGTTTTTT; cdr3_aa: CASSQGGGRNTGELFF
d_call: -; cdr3_length: 15; clone_size: -; v_call: TRBV4-3; j_call: TRBJ2-1; cdr3_nt: TGCGCCAGCAGCCAAGATTTGCGGGAATGGAATGAGCAGTTCTTC; cdr3_aa: CASSQDLREWNEQFF
d_call: -; cdr3_length: 11; clone_size: -; v_call: TRBV6-7; j_call: TRBJ2-7; cdr3_nt: TGTGCCGGCAGCGATTACTACGAGCAGTACTTC; cdr3_aa: CAGSDYYEQYF
d_call: TRBD2; cdr3_length: 13; clone_size: once; v_call: TRBV29-1; j_call: TRBJ2-7; cdr3_nt: TGCAGCGTTGGGGGACTAGCGGCCTACGAGCAGTACTTC; cdr3_aa: CSVGGLAAYEQYF
d_call: -; cdr3_length: 16; clone_size: -; v_call: TRBV4-1; j_call: TRBJ2-7; cdr3_nt: TGCGCCAGCAGCCAAGATCCCACACAGGGATTCCACGAGCAGTACTTC; cdr3_aa: CASSQDPTQGFHEQYF
d_call: TRBD2; cdr3_length: 18; clone_size: -; v_call: TRBV18; j_call: TRBJ2-7; cdr3_nt: TGTGCCAGCTCACCACTCCCCACAACTAGCGGGAGTGTCTACGAGCAGTACTTC; cdr3_aa: CASSPLPTTSGSVYEQYF
d_call: TRBD1; cdr3_length: 13; clone_size: -; v_call: TRBV2; j_call: TRBJ1-2; cdr3_nt: TGTGCCAGCAGTGGGACAGGGGGCGATGGCTACACCTTC; cdr3_aa: CASSGTGGDGYTF
d_call: -; cdr3_length: 14; clone_size: -; v_call: TRBV2; j_call: TRBJ2-2; cdr3_nt: TGTGCCAGCAGTGACCGGGCCTACACCGGGGAGCTGTTTTTT; cdr3_aa: CASSDRAYTGELFF
d_call: -; cdr3_length: 16; clone_size: -; v_call: TRBV7-3; j_call: TRBJ1-5; cdr3_nt: TGTGCCAGCAGCGCGCAGGCACAGGCATGGGACGAGCCCCAGCATTTT; cdr3_aa: CASSAQAQAWDEPQHF
d_call: -; cdr3_length: 14; clone_size: -; v_call: TRBV6-6; j_call: TRBJ1-1; cdr3_nt: TGTGCCAGCAGTTTACAGGGACCCCTCACTGAAGCTTTCTTT; cdr3_aa: CASSLQGPLTEAFF
d_call: -; cdr3_length: 14; clone_size: -; v_call: TRBV30; j_call: TRBJ2-7; cdr3_nt: TGTGCCTGGAGTGTTCCAGGGCCCCTCTACGAGCAGTACTTC; cdr3_aa: CAWSVPGPLYEQYF